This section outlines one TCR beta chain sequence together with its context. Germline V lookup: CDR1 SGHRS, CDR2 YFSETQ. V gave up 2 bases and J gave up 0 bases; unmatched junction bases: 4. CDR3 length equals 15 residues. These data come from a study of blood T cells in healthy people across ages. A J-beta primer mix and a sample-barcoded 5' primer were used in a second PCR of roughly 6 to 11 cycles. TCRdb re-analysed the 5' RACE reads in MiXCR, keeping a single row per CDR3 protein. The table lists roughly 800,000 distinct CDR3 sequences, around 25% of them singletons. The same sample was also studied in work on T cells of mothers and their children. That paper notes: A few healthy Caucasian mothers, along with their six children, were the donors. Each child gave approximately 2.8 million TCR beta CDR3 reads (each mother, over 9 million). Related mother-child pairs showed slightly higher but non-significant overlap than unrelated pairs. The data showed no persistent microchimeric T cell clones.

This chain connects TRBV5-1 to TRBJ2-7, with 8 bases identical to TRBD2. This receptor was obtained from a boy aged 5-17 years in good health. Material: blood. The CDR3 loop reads CASSFSSGSSYEQYF. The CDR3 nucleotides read TGCGCCAGCAGCTTCTCGAGCGGGAGCTCCTACGAGCAGTACTTC.